A selection of T cell receptor beta chains follows, all from one sample in a study of CD8 T cells in Susac syndrome. Using its own MiXCR run on the immunoSEQ multiplex PCR reads, TCRdb lists one record per CDR3 protein. The sample shows about 180,000 distinct CDR3 sequences, around 95% of them seen only once. Sequencing input: CD8+ T cells from PBMCs. These TCRs come from a human donor with multiple sclerosis. CDR3s include the opening cysteine and the closing phenylalanine or tryptophan. D genes are given only for firm matches. Clone sizes are given selectively: once, few, many, or a class where the clone is expanded.

cdr3_length,clone_size,j_call,v_call,d_call,cdr3_aa,cdr3_nt
11,NA,TRBJ1-2,TRBV20-1,NA,CSAGAGGGYTF,TGCAGTGCTGGCGCCGGGGGAGGCTACACCTTC
16,NA,TRBJ1-1,TRBV18,NA,CASSPKPYRVNTEAFF,TGTGCCAGCTCACCAAAGCCATACCGGGTGAACACTGAAGCTTTCTTT
16,once,TRBJ2-7,TRBV4-2,TRBD1,CASSQSGDRRGYEQYF,TGTGCCAGCAGCCAATCTGGGGACAGGAGAGGGTACGAGCAGTACTTC
13,NA,TRBJ2-7,TRBV29-1,TRBD2,CSVLAGPSYEQYF,TGCAGCGTCTTAGCGGGACCCTCCTACGAGCAGTACTTC
16,NA,TRBJ2-7,TRBV6-5,TRBD1,CASSYYVGQGSVEQYF,TGTGCCAGCAGTTATTATGTGGGACAGGGATCGGTCGAGCAGTACTTC
15,NA,TRBJ2-7,TRBV3-1,TRBD2,CASSQESGGAYEQYF,TGTGCCAGCAGCCAAGAAAGCGGGGGGGCCTACGAGCAGTACTTC
15,NA,TRBJ2-7,TRBV3-1,NA,CASSHGLPGGWKQYF,TGTGCCAGCAGCCACGGACTCCCCGGGGGTTGGAAGCAGTACTTC
16,NA,TRBJ1-1,TRBV20-1,NA,CSARDWFVQPRAEAFF,TGCAGTGCTAGAGATTGGTTTGTACAGCCCCGGGCTGAAGCTTTCTTT
15,NA,TRBJ2-7,TRBV27,TRBD1,CASSLTGQPSYEQYF,TGTGCCAGCAGCCTCACGGGACAGCCCTCCTACGAGCAGTACTTC
14,NA,TRBJ2-2,TRBV7-9,NA,CASSLAGHTGELFF,TGTGCCAGCAGCTTAGCGGGACACACCGGGGAGCTGTTTTTT
15,once,TRBJ2-2,TRBV24-1,TRBD1,CATSEAGGDTGELFF,TGTGCCACCAGTGAAGCAGGGGGAGACACCGGGGAGCTGTTTTTT
10,NA,TRBJ2-7,TRBV29-1,NA,CSVGGFEQYF,TGCAGCGTTGGTGGGTTCGAGCAGTACTTC
15,NA,TRBJ2-2,TRBV7-3,TRBD2,CASSPGLAGTGELFF,TGTGCCAGCAGCCCCGGACTAGCGGGGACCGGGGAGCTGTTTTTT
15,once,TRBJ2-7,TRBV27,NA,CASTIYFPGPYEQYF,TGTGCCAGCACCATTTACTTCCCAGGGCCCTACGAGCAGTACTTC